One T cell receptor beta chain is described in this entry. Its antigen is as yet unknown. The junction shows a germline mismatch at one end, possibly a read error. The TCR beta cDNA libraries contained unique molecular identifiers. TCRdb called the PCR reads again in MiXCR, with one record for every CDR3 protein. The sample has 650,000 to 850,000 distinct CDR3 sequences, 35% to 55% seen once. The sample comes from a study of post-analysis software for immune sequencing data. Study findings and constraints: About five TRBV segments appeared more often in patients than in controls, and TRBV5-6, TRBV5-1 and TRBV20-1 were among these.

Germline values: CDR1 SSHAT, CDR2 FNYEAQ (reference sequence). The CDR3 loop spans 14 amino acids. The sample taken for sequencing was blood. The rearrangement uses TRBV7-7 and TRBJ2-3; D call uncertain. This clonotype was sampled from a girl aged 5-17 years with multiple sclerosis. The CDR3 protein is CASNLSFPYGTQYF. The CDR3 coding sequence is TGTGCTAGCAACTTAAGTTTCCCCTATGGTACGCAGTATTTT.